The rows below give T cell receptor beta chains drawn from one sample of a study of T cells after posttransplantation cyclophosphamide. Only in-frame clones appear in the TCRdb table, and some are missing; sequencing was by immunoSEQ multiplex PCR. Singletons are absent from the sample, which has tens of thousands of clones. Source material: PBMCs. The receptors were gathered from a man in his fifties in good health, CMV-negative, and a related stem cell transplant donor. The CDR3 runs from the conserved cysteine through the conserved F or W. Fields, in order: D gene, V gene, clone size, J gene, CDR3 protein, CDR3 DNA. The D gene is left open where the match is weak. Clone size is given as once, few, many or a size class.

-	TRBV18	many	TRBJ1-3	CASSQWGGGGNTIYF	TGTGCCAGCTCACAGTGGGGAGGAGGAGGAAACACCATATATTTT
-	TRBV10-1	many	TRBJ1-2	CASSDGLGANYGYTF	TGCGCCAGCAGTGACGGTCTAGGGGCTAACTATGGCTACACCTTC
TRBD1	TRBV15	many	TRBJ1-1	CATSLETGDTEAFF	TGTGCCACCAGCCTGGAGACAGGGGACACTGAAGCTTTCTTT
-	TRBV5-8	many	TRBJ2-7	CASSSELVQTGYEQYF	TGTGCCAGCAGCTCCGAACTAGTTCAAACGGGGTACGAGCAGTACTTC
TRBD1	TRBV14	many	TRBJ1-2	CASSPRDRAYGYTF	TGTGCCAGCAGCCCCCGGGACAGAGCCTATGGCTACACCTTC
-	TRBV6-5	many	TRBJ2-4	CASSRVASAKNIQYF	TGTGCCAGCAGTAGAGTAGCGTCGGCCAAAAACATTCAGTACTTC
-	TRBV5-1	many	TRBJ2-4	CASSLGAGKNIQYF	TGCGCCAGCAGCTTGGGGGCAGGGAAAAACATTCAGTACTTC
-	TRBV6-5	many	TRBJ1-2	CASSPDSRGGYGYTF	TGTGCCAGCAGCCCGGACAGTCGGGGGGGCTATGGCTACACCTTC
-	TRBV6-1	many	TRBJ2-3	CASRARAFTDTQYF	TGTGCCAGCAGAGCCAGGGCTTTCACAGATACGCAGTATTTT
TRBD2	TRBV5-6	many	TRBJ2-1	CASSRLAGGYSSYNEQFF	TGTGCCAGCAGCCGACTAGCGGGGGGGTATAGCTCCTACAATGAGCAGTTCTTC
-	TRBV27	many	TRBJ2-7	CASSRWTASSYEQYF	TGTGCCAGCAGTCGGTGGACAGCTAGCTCCTACGAGCAGTACTTC
TRBD2	TRBV10-3	many	TRBJ2-7	CAIRRPSSGPFEQYF	TGTGCCATCAGGCGACCCTCTAGCGGCCCATTCGAGCAGTACTTC
-	TRBV9	few	TRBJ1-2	CASSLTSGQTSTF	TGTGCCAGCAGCCTGACCTCTGGACAGACCTCCACCTTC
TRBD2	TRBV6-4	many	TRBJ2-1	CASSDSTGGYNEQFF	TGTGCCAGCAGTGACTCGACGGGGGGGTACAATGAGCAGTTCTTC